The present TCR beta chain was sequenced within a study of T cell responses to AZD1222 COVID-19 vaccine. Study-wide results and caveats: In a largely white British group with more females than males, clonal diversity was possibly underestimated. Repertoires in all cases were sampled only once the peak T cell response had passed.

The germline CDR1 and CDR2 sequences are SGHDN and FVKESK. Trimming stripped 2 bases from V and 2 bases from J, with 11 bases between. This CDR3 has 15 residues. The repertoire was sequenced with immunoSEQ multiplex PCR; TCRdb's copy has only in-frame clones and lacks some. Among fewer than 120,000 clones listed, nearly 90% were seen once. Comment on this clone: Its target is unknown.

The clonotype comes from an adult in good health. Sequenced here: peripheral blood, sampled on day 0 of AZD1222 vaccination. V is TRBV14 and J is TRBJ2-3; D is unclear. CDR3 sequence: CASSQFYPDTDTQYF. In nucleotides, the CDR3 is TGTGCCAGCAGCCAATTCTACCCCGACACAGATACGCAGTATTTT.